This entry describes one T cell receptor beta chain. The sample belongs to a study of T cells expressing NK-cell markers. TCRdb re-called the 5' RACE reads and catalogs CDR3 proteins one per entry, DNA excluded. This table holds about half a million distinct CDR3 sequences. The CDR3 runs 14 residues. CDR1 and CDR2 (germline): LNHDA, SQIVND (reference sequence). The V call is TRBV19, the J call TRBJ1-5. Sequences were obtained from blood T cells: a sorted CD56 or NKG2C T cell subset, CD4+ or CD8+ T cells, or bulk PBMC T cells (not recorded which). The sequence derives from a woman in her 50s in good health. The CDR3 reads CASSMGRVDQPQHF.